This passage covers 8 T cell receptor beta chains from one sample sequenced in a study of chemoradiotherapy in HPV16-positive cancers (dated by TCRdb to 2021 to 2024). The library was built by means of the immunoSEQ multiplex PCR assay. Not all clones reach the TCRdb copy of this immuneACCESS table, which keeps in-frame sequences only. Checked studies attribute under half of the gap to unresolved V genes and leave the rest unexplained. The sample has about 30,000 clones on record, about 80% of them singletons. The ten top clones hold 5% to 6.5% of the sample. Sequences were derived from blood, sampled from a patient who underwent chemoradiotherapy. These receptors came from a human donor with HPV-associated anogenital cancer.

This clone was seen more than once but under ten times. The V call is TRBV7-9, the J call TRBJ2-2; 8 bases line up with TRBD1. With 0 bases clipped from V and 2 bases from J, the junction kept 2 bases outside the gene matches. The germline V gene encodes CDR1 SEHNR and CDR2 FQNEAQ (reference sequence). The CDR3 runs to 16 residues. CDR3 in amino acids: CASSLATGANTGELFF. The CDR3 coding sequence is TGTGCCAGCAGCTTAGCGACAGGGGCCAACACCGGGGAGCTGTTTTTT.

This chain uses TRBV7-2 with TRBJ2-1, with 7 bases lining up with TRBD2. V was pared by 1 base and J by 7 bases, with 7 bases of the junction left unmatched. This CDR3 has 15 amino acids. CDR1 and CDR2 (germline): SGHTA, FQGNSA. Here the CDR3 reads CASSLGLAERNEQFF. The CDR3 coding sequence is TGTGCCAGCAGCTTAGGTCTAGCGGAAAGAAATGAGCAGTTCTTC.

This clone is a singleton in its sample. One end of the junction varies from germline; a read error may be responsible. The V call is TRBV2, the J call TRBJ2-2, with TRBD2 matching 10 bases. In germline, CDR1 is SNHLY, CDR2 FYNNEI. This CDR3 spans 14 amino acids. CDR3 loop: CASSQSGGAGELFF. CDR3 in DNA: TGTGCCAGCAGTCAAAGCGGGGGGGCCGGTGAGCTGTTTTTT.

The rearrangement links TRBV28 to TRBJ1-5; D ambiguous. Germline CDR1 MDHEN, CDR2 SYDVKM. V lost 4 bases to trimming and J lost 1 base, with 8 bases between them. The CDR3 contains 14 residues. The CDR3 DNA follows: TGTGCCAGCAGTTCCGACAAAAGCAATCAGCCCCAGCATTTT. Translated: CASSSDKSNQPQHF.

This clone was seen a single time. The chain links TRBV10-3 to TRBJ1-6; D uncertain. The CDR3 covers 18 residues. Germline V gene data show CDR1 as ENHRY and CDR2 as SYGVKD. V lost 0 bases, J lost 0 bases, and 12 bases lay in between. CDR3 bases: TGTGCCATCAGTGAGTCTATTCCGGGCGGCTCCTATAATTCACCCCTCCACTTT. It encodes CAISESIPGGSYNSPLHF.

This clone has a handful of counts. The chain is built from TRBV7-2 and TRBJ2-2, with D tentatively TRBD1 (6 bases). CDR3 length: 15 residues. Germline CDR1 and CDR2: SGHTA and FQGNSA. V was pared by 4 bases and J by 5 bases, with 14 bases between. The CDR3 reads CASSSGTMRTGELFF. CDR3 nucleotides: TGTGCCAGCAGCTCCGGGACAATGAGGACCGGGGAGCTGTTTTTT.

DNA of the CDR3: TGTGCCAGTAGTATTATGGAAACAGGGGCCAACGTCCTGACTTTC. It codes for CASSIMETGANVLTF. The gene calls are TRBV19 and TRBJ2-6; no firm D call. Germline V gene lookup returns CDR1 LNHDA and CDR2 SQIVND (reference sequence). The CDR3 has 15 amino acids. V was cut by 3 bases and J by 4 bases, with 10 bases left in between.

Here the CDR3 reads CASSQGLNTDTQYF. In DNA form, the CDR3 reads TGTGCCAGCAGTCAGGGACTTAACACAGATACGCAGTATTTT. The gene calls are TRBV25-1 and TRBJ2-3, with D possibly matching TRBD2 (6 bases). The CDR3 totals 14 residues. V gave up 5 bases and J gave up 2 bases, with 11 bases separating them. Germline V CDR1 and CDR2: MGHDK, SYGVNS.